One T cell receptor (beta chain) is described in this entry. The antigen it recognizes is unknown. No base qualities exist here, and no much larger clone lies one base off it. This entry belongs to a study of blood T cell repertoires in COVID-19 (dated by TCRdb to the early 2020s). Regarding the study in general: Samples covering the acute and convalescent phases of COVID-19 were provided by collaborators in the United States, Italy and Spain. Nearly every sample came with metadata listing a de-identified subject ID, COVID-19 status, age in years and sex. The repertoires were made available in a free public database intended to serve as a resource for research on the immune response to SARS-CoV-2. Where available, HLA class I and class II types were taken from metadata supplied by the sample provider and were not determined by assay-based typing. Deeply sampled blood TCRbeta repertoires from subjects exposed to, actively infected with, or recovered from COVID-19 were included in the dataset. The material from the prospective study consisted of cDNA or gDNA derived from T cells, B-cell-depleted T cells, or PBMCs. Samples came from the ongoing ImmuneRACE study (first 160 participants) plus 1,254 subjects from 6 global collaborators. Summary of the overall study and its limitations: How much clinical and demographic metadata was included differed by source and by participant, and the metadata was provided uncurated.

TCRbeta CDR3 regions were amplified from genomic DNA using the immunoSEQ Assay, a bias-controlled multiplex PCR. In the source study's methods: The number of nucleated cells in each sample was estimated by amplification of reference gene primers within the assay. Sequence reads were collapsed and filtered to measure the absolute abundance of every unique TCRbeta CDR3 rearrangement. For each sample, productive Simpson clonality was calculated as the square root of Simpson's diversity index over productive rearrangements. Held by TCRdb, this immuneACCESS table contains in-frame sequences only and omits some clones. Under half of the omission traces to an unresolved V gene where checked; the cause of the rest is unknown. The DNA gave D and trimming, while V, J and clone size come from that table. The sample contains about 370,000 clones, roughly 90% of them found a single time. Jointly, the top ten make up around 3% of the sample.

One collaborating source in Seattle enrolled patients during active infection and followed them longitudinally through the course of disease. Whole blood was collected in K2EDTA tubes by collaborating institutions according to the institutions' own protocols. Collaborator samples were shipped for TCRbeta analysis as frozen whole blood, isolated PBMCs, or DNA extracted from either sample type. The receptor's source is a woman aged 25-40 years with COVID-19, enrolled during active disease. Source material: peripheral blood.

The DNA sequence reads TGTGCCAGCAGCTTAGGAGCGGTCCAAGAGACCCAGTACTTC. Its translation is CASSLGAVQETQYF. The V gene is TRBV11-2 and the J gene is TRBJ2-5; D gene: possibly TRBD2, on 5 matching bases. Taken from cysteine to phenylalanine, the CDR3 has 14 residues. Only the CDR3 part of the read is kept: 42 bases, read in frame from the first base. CDR1 and CDR2 are read off the germline V gene as SGHAT and FQNNGV. Deletion took 1 base off V and 1 base off J, with a span of 7 bases between the germline ends.